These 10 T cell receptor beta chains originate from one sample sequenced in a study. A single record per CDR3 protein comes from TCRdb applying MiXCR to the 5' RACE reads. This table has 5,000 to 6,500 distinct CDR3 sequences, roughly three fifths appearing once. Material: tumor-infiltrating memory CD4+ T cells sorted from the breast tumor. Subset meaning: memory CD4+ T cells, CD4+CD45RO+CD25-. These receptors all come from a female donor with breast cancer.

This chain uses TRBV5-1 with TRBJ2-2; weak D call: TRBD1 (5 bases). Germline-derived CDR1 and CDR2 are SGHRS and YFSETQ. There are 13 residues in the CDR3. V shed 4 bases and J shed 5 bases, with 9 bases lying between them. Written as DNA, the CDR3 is TGCGCCAGCAGCGTCAGGGTAACCGGGGAGCTGTTTTTT. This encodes CASSVRVTGELFF.

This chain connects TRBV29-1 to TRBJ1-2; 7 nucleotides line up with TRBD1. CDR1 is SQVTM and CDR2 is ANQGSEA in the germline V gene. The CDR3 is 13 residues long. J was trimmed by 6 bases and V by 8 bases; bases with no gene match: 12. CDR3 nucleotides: TGCAGCACATGGGAGGGGGCGCAGAATGGCTACACCTTC. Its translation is CSTWEGAQNGYTF.

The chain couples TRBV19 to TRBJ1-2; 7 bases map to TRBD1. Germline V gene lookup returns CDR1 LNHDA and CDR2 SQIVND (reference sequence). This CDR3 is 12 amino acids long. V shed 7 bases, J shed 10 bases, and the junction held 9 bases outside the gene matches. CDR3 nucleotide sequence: TGTGCCAGTAAAGGAGACAGGGTCGTCTACACCTTC. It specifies CASKGDRVVYTF.

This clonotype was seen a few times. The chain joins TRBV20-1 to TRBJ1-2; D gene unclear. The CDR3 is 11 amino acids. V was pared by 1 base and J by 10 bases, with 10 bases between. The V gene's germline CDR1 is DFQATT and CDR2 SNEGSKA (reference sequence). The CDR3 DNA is TGCAGTGCTAGAGGGGATCGGCTCTACACCTTC. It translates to CSARGDRLYTF.

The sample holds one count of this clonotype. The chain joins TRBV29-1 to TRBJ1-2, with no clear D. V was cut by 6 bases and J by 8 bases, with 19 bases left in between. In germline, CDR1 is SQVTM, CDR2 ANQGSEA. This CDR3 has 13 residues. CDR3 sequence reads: CSVSGWMKEGYTF. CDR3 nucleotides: TGCAGCGTCTCCGGGTGGATGAAGGAAGGCTACACCTTC.

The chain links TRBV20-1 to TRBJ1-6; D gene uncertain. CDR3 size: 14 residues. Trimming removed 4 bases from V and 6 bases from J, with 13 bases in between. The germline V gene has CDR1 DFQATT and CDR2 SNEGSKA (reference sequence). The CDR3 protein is CSAKSSNFNSPLHF. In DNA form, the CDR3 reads TGCAGTGCTAAGTCCAGCAACTTTAATTCACCCCTCCACTTT.

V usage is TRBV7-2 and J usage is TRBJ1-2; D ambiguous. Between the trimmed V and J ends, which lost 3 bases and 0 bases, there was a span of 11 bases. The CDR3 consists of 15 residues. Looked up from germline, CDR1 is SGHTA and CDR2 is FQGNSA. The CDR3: CASSFLGRANYGYTF. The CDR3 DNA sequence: TGTGCCAGCAGCTTCTTGGGAAGAGCTAACTATGGCTACACCTTC. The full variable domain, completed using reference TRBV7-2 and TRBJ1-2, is GAGVSQSPSNKVTEKGKDVELRCDPISGHTALYWYRQSLGQGLEFLIYFQGNSAPDKSGLPSDRFSAERTGGSVSTLTIQRTQQEDSAVYLCASSFLGRANYGYTFGSGTRLTVV.

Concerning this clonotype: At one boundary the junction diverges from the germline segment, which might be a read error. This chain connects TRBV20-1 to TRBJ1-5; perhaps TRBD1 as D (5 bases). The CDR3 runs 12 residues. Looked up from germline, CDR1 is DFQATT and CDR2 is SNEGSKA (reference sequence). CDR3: CSARGRQSGLYF. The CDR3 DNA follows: TGCAGTGCTAGAGGGCGACAGTCAGGCCTGTATTTT.

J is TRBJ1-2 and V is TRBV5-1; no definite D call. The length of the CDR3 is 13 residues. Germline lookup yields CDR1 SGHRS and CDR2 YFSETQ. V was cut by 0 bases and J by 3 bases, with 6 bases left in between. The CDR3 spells CASSLAGYYGYTF. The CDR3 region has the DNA TGCGCCAGCAGCTTGGCGGGATACTATGGCTACACCTTC.

CDR3 nucleotide sequence: TGTGCCAGCAGTATTAATATCGGACAGTTTGAAGCTTTCTTT. Translation: CASSINIGQFEAFF. The J gene is TRBJ1-1, the V gene TRBV7-3, with a possible D match to TRBD1 (6 bases). Trimming cost V 6 bases and J 7 bases, with 18 bases left between them. CDR3 size: 14 residues. Germline V lookup: CDR1 SGHTA, CDR2 FQGTGA.